These 29 T cell receptor beta chains share one sample of origin, sequenced in a study of T cell responses to AZD1222 COVID-19 vaccine. TCRdb keeps only in-frame clones here, not all; method: immunoSEQ multiplex PCR. The sample lists 100,000 to 150,000 clones, 70% to 90% occurring once. The sequences come from peripheral blood, collected on day 0 of AZD1222 vaccination. These receptors originate from an adult in good health.

The chain is built from TRBV3-1 (or the pseudogene TRBV3-2) and TRBJ1-2; D call uncertain. The germline CDR1 and CDR2 sequences are LGHDT and YNNKEL (reference sequence). CDR3 length equals 16 residues. V was cut by 2 bases and J by 6 bases, with 19 bases left in between. In nucleotides, the CDR3 is TGTGCCAGCAGCCAAAGGTTGACCCGGCGGGGAGATGGCTACACCTTC. Amino acid sequence: CASSQRLTRRGDGYTF.

The rearrangement joins TRBV6-5 to TRBJ1-4; D unresolved. V gave up 0 bases and J gave up 14 bases, with 13 bases separating them. Per the germline V gene, CDR1 is MNHEY and CDR2 is SVGAGI. The CDR3 loop spans 13 amino acids. CDR3 in amino acids: CASSYSAGGRLFF. The CDR3 nucleotides are TGTGCCAGCAGTTACTCGGCGGGCGGGCGGCTGTTTTTT.

The chain employs TRBV7-9 and TRBJ2-3; D not resolved. V lost 5 bases and J lost 0, with 12 bases in between. Germline-derived CDR1 and CDR2 are SEHNR and FQNEAQ (reference sequence). This CDR3 comprises 15 residues. CDR3 DNA sequence: TGTGCCAGCAGCGGAAGGGCTCCTAGCACAGATACGCAGTATTTT. Its protein product is CASSGRAPSTDTQYF.

V gene TRBV7-9 combines with J gene TRBJ1-2, with 8 bases aligning to TRBD1. Germline CDR1 SEHNR, CDR2 FQNEAQ (reference sequence). This CDR3 comprises 16 residues. Trimming removed 1 base from V and 8 bases from J; junction bases left unmatched: 12. CDR3 coding DNA: TGTGCCAGCAGCTTAGGTTCTGCGGCGGGGACAGGCGGCTACACCTTC. Translated: CASSLGSAAGTGGYTF. The full variable domain, completed using reference TRBV7-9 and TRBJ1-2, is DTGVSQNPRHKITKRGQNVTFRCDPISEHNRLYWYRQTLGQGPEFLTYFQNEAQLEKSRLLSDRFSAERPKGSFSTLEIQRTEQGDSAMYLCASSLGSAAGTGGYTFGSGTRLTVV.

V and J are TRBV10-3 and TRBJ2-6; D remains unclear. V lost 1 base and J lost 0, with 10 bases in between. Germline-derived CDR1 and CDR2 are ENHRY and SYGVKD. CDR3 length: 17 residues. The chain's CDR3 is CAISELDGSSGANVLTF. CDR3 in DNA: TGTGCCATCAGTGAGTTGGACGGCAGCTCTGGGGCCAACGTCCTGACTTTC.

The genes are TRBV7-2 and TRBJ2-5; D remains unclear. Germline assignment: CDR1 SGHTA and CDR2 FQGNSA. The CDR3 extends over 16 amino acids. V was shortened by 1 base and J by 1 base, with 13 bases between the two germline ends. The CDR3 sequence: CASSLVPVTPQETQYF. The CDR3 DNA sequence: TGTGCCAGCAGCTTAGTGCCGGTGACACCCCAAGAGACCCAGTACTTC.

The rearrangement links TRBV24-1 to TRBJ2-1; possibly TRBD2 for D (5 bases). Germline CDR1 and CDR2: KGHDR and SFDVKD. V was shortened by 8 bases and J by 15 bases, with 10 bases between the two germline ends. The CDR3 runs 9 residues. CDR3 amino acids: CATISDRFF. CDR3 DNA: TGTGCCACCATTAGCGATAGGTTCTTC.

The chain links TRBV19 to TRBJ2-3; 8 bases match TRBD2. Per the germline V gene, CDR1 is LNHDA and CDR2 is SQIVND (reference sequence). The CDR3 runs to 15 residues. V shed 4 bases, J shed 1 base, and the junction held 4 bases outside the gene matches. CDR3 in amino acids: CASSRVAGRTDTQYF. The CDR3 nucleotides read TGTGCCAGTAGTAGGGTAGCGGGACGCACAGATACGCAGTATTTT.

The chain combines TRBV19 with TRBJ1-1; 11 nucleotides align to TRBD1. The junction had 7 bases not matched to a gene; V was cut back by 3 bases and J by 7 bases. Germline V CDR1 and CDR2: LNHDA, SQIVND (reference sequence). The CDR3 is made up of 15 amino acids. The chain's CDR3 is CASSIDGQGANEAFF. CDR3 nucleotides: TGTGCCAGTAGTATTGACGGACAGGGGGCAAATGAAGCTTTCTTT.

The rearrangement links TRBV7-9 to TRBJ1-2; D gene unclear. Trimming removed 4 bases from V and 1 base from J, with 13 bases in between. Germline V gives CDR1 SEHNR, CDR2 FQNEAQ (reference sequence). There are 15 residues in the CDR3. The chain's CDR3 is CASSSGFDFNYGYTF. The DNA of the CDR3 is TGTGCCAGCAGCTCCGGATTCGACTTTAACTATGGCTACACCTTC.

J is TRBJ2-3 and V is TRBV5-6; tentative D call: TRBD1 (5 bases). V gave up 4 bases and J gave up 3 bases, with 15 bases separating them. CDR3 length: 15 amino acids. Germline CDR1 and CDR2: SGHDT and YYEEEE. The CDR3, as DNA: TGTGCCAGCAGCCGCCGACAGTCTGCTACAGATACGCAGTATTTT. Translated: CASSRRQSATDTQYF.

The chain links TRBV13 to TRBJ2-2; 7 bases match TRBD1. The CDR3 contains 16 residues. CDR1 and CDR2 (germline): PRHDT, FYEKMQ (reference sequence). Trimming removed 1 base from V and 5 bases from J; junction bases left unmatched: 7. The CDR3 loop reads CASSLEQGSGTGELFF. The CDR3 DNA sequence: TGTGCCAGCAGCTTAGAACAGGGGAGTGGAACCGGGGAGCTGTTTTTT.

The chain uses TRBV5-1 and TRBJ2-1, with 13 bases identical to TRBD2. The CDR3 loop spans 16 amino acids. V gave up 1 base and J gave up 10 bases; unmatched junction bases: 8. The V gene's germline CDR1 is SGHRS and CDR2 YFSETQ. CDR3 nucleotide sequence: TGCGCCAGCAGCTTGCCAACTAGCGGGAGGGCCGGAGAGCAGTTCTTC. It is translated as CASSLPTSGRAGEQFF. Filled out from reference TRBV5-1 and TRBJ2-1, the complete variable domain reads KAGVTQTPRYLIKTRGQQVTLSCSPISGHRSVSWYQQTPGQGLQFLFEYFSETQRNKGNFPGRFSGRQFSNSRSEMNVSTLELGDSALYLCASSLPTSGRAGEQFFGPGTRLTVL.

The genes are TRBV28 and TRBJ2-3; 8 bases are shared with TRBD1. CDR1 is MDHEN, CDR2 SYDVKM, per germline. V lost 5 bases, J lost 2 bases, and 9 bases stayed unmatched. The CDR3 length is 16 residues. CDR3 DNA: TGTGCCAGCAGTCTACGACACAGGGGGTTCACAGATACGCAGTATTTT. Protein product: CASSLRHRGFTDTQYF.

The rearrangement uses TRBV28 and TRBJ2-1, with TRBD1 matching over 11 bases. Germline V CDR1 and CDR2: MDHEN, SYDVKM. V shed 6 bases and J 1 base; nucleotides not matched to a gene: 8. The CDR3 is made up of 17 amino acids. The CDR3 DNA follows: TGTGCCAGCAGCCGAACCGGGACAGGGGGTTCCTACAATGAGCAGTTCTTC. Its protein product is CASSRTGTGGSYNEQFF.

This chain links TRBV5-1 with TRBJ2-3, with D possibly being TRBD1 or TRBD2 (5 bases each). Trimming shortened V by 0 bases and J by 1 base, and 12 bases separated the two germline ends. CDR3 length: 16 amino acids. The germline V gene encodes CDR1 SGHRS and CDR2 YFSETQ. This CDR3 is CASSLASRGRTDTQYF. The CDR3 DNA reads TGCGCCAGCAGCTTGGCCTCTCGGGGACGCACAGATACGCAGTATTTT. The full variable domain, in which reference TRBV5-1 and TRBJ2-3 provide the parts outside the CDR3, is KAGVTQTPRYLIKTRGQQVTLSCSPISGHRSVSWYQQTPGQGLQFLFEYFSETQRNKGNFPGRFSGRQFSNSRSEMNVSTLELGDSALYLCASSLASRGRTDTQYFGPGTRLTVL.

The V gene is TRBV6-4, the J gene TRBJ1-3, with no clear D. The V end was cut by 11 bases, the J end by 0 bases, with 8 bases between. Per the germline V gene, CDR1 is MRHNA and CDR2 is SNTAGT. This CDR3 spans 12 amino acids. The CDR3 bases are TGTGCCGAACAGAGCTCTGGAAACACCATATATTTT. Protein: CAEQSSGNTIYF.

The J gene is TRBJ2-7, the V gene TRBV5-8; TRBD1 matches 8 bases. CDR3 size: 16 residues. The trim removed 4 bases at V and 2 bases at J, leaving 11 bases unmatched. Per germline, CDR1 SGHTS and CDR2 YDEGEE. The CDR3 reads CASSARDRGDPYEQYF. Here the CDR3 DNA reads TGTGCCAGCAGCGCCAGAGACAGGGGAGACCCCTACGAGCAGTACTTC.

V usage is TRBV5-1 and J usage is TRBJ2-3, with 7 bases matching TRBD1. V shed 6 bases, J shed 3 bases, and the junction held 7 bases outside the gene matches. Germline loops: CDR1 SGHRS, CDR2 YFSETQ. The CDR3 contains 14 residues. CDR3 protein: CASNEGARTDTQYF. DNA for the CDR3: TGCGCCAGCAACGAGGGGGCGCGAACAGATACGCAGTATTTT.

This clone has only a few counts. This chain uses TRBV7-3 with TRBJ2-3; D might be TRBD2 (6 bases). There are 13 residues in the CDR3. V dropped 5 bases and J dropped 2 bases, with 8 bases sitting between them. The germline V gene encodes CDR1 SGHTA and CDR2 FQGTGA. CDR3: CASSAGITDTQYF. The CDR3 DNA follows: TGTGCCAGCAGCGCGGGGATCACAGATACGCAGTATTTT.

J is TRBJ1-2 and V is TRBV18; TRBD1 agrees at 9 bases. This CDR3 is 15 amino acids long. The trim removed 4 bases at V and 2 bases at J, leaving 5 bases unmatched. Germline assignment: CDR1 KGHSH and CDR2 LQKENI. The CDR3 reads CASSQGTGQNYGYTF. Here the CDR3 DNA reads TGTGCCAGCTCACAAGGGACAGGGCAGAACTATGGCTACACCTTC.

This sequence joins TRBV10-1 and TRBJ1-6; D is unclear. V was trimmed by 4 bases and J by 10 bases, leaving 11 bases between them. CDR1 is WNHNN and CDR2 is SYGVQD in the germline V gene (reference sequence). The CDR3 runs to 13 residues. CDR3 sequence reads: CASSVLRESPLHF. The CDR3 DNA follows: TGCGCCAGCAGTGTCTTGAGGGAATCACCCCTCCACTTT.

The V call is TRBV28, the J call TRBJ1-1, with D unclear. The V end was cut by 6 bases, the J end by 6 bases, with 17 bases between. Germline V gene sequence: CDR1 MDHEN, CDR2 SYDVKM. This CDR3 region has 14 residues. For the CDR3, the DNA is TGTGCCAGCAGGTCGGGAGAACTGAGCTCTGAAGCTTTCTTT. Protein product: CASRSGELSSEAFF.

The chain carries TRBV7-9 and TRBJ1-2; TRBD1 agrees at 10 bases. CDR1 and CDR2 from the germline V gene are SEHNR and FQNEAQ (reference sequence). This CDR3 has 16 amino acids. V lost 1 base to trimming and J lost 2 bases; unmatched junction nucleotides: 4. The DNA for the CDR3 is TGTGCCAGCAGCTTAGTCCGACAGGGGGCGAACTATGGCTACACCTTC. Amino acids: CASSLVRQGANYGYTF.

This clone was recorded once. The chain uses TRBV27 and TRBJ2-1; perhaps D is TRBD1 or TRBD2 (6 bases each). V shed 0 bases and J shed 0 bases, with 27 bases lying between them. The CDR3 length is 22 residues. Germline CDR1 reads MNHEY; CDR2 reads SMNVEV (reference sequence). This chain's CDR3 is CASSLSRKRGGLIVVSYNEQFF. CDR3 bases: TGTGCCAGCAGTTTATCACGGAAAAGAGGGGGGCTAATAGTTGTCTCCTACAATGAGCAGTTCTTC.

This chain joins TRBV28 and TRBJ2-1; 7 bases agree with TRBD2. With 3 bases clipped from V and 4 bases from J, the junction kept 6 bases outside the gene matches. The germline gives CDR1 MDHEN, CDR2 SYDVKM. The CDR3 has 15 amino acids. The CDR3 DNA follows: TGTGCCAGCAGTTTGGCCGGGAGGATATACAATGAGCAGTTCTTC. Residues: CASSLAGRIYNEQFF.

This chain joins TRBV2 and TRBJ2-2; D gene ambiguous. Trimming shortened V by 4 bases and J by 1 base, and 16 bases separated the two germline ends. Germline loops: CDR1 SNHLY, CDR2 FYNNEI. This CDR3 comprises 17 residues. CDR3 amino acids: CASSALGPVGNTGELFF. Written as DNA, the CDR3 is TGTGCCAGCAGTGCCCTTGGTCCGGTAGGGAACACCGGGGAGCTGTTTTTT. Full variable domain (outside the CDR3, taken from reference TRBV2 and TRBJ2-2): EPEVTQTPSHQVTQMGQEVILRCVPISNHLYFYWYRQILGQKVEFLVSFYNNEISEKSEIFDDQFSVERPDGSNFTLKIRSTKLEDSAMYFCASSALGPVGNTGELFFGEGSRLTVL.

The genes are TRBV6-1 and TRBJ2-5; 12 bases map to TRBD2. Germline V gene lookup returns CDR1 MNHNS and CDR2 SASEGT. V shed 1 base and J 1 base; nucleotides not matched to a gene: 7. The CDR3 runs 18 residues. For the CDR3, the DNA is TGTGCCAGCAGTGAAGGCCTAGCGGGAGGGGCGTTCCAAGAGACCCAGTACTTC. Encoded protein: CASSEGLAGGAFQETQYF.

This rearrangement joins TRBV5-1 to TRBJ2-5; a possible D gene is TRBD1 (5 bases). Germline values: CDR1 SGHRS, CDR2 YFSETQ. The CDR3 loop spans 14 amino acids. Trimming shortened V by 4 bases and J by 2 bases, and 12 bases separated the two germline ends. Written as DNA, the CDR3 is TGCGCCAGCAGCGGGCGGCAGGGACAAGAGACCCAGTACTTC. It yields the protein CASSGRQGQETQYF.